This T cell receptor (beta chain) was identified in a study of control samples from healthy donors and cancer patients. V was trimmed by 3 bases and J by 5 bases, leaving 16 bases between them. CDR1 and CDR2 (germline): SGHTS, YDEGEE. The CDR3 is 15 amino acids. Profiled with immunoSEQ multiplex PCR; TCRdb holds only in-frame clones, not every one. This table holds 150,000 or so clones, just under 95% found once. The specimen was PBMCs. The source is a man aged 55 to 70 with colorectal cancer. This chain links TRBV5-8 with TRBJ2-3; D tentatively fits TRBD1 or TRBD2 (5 bases each). For the CDR3, the DNA is TGTGCCAGCAGCTCCGGGACGACCAAGGAAGATACGCAGTATTTT. Its translation is CASSSGTTKEDTQYF.